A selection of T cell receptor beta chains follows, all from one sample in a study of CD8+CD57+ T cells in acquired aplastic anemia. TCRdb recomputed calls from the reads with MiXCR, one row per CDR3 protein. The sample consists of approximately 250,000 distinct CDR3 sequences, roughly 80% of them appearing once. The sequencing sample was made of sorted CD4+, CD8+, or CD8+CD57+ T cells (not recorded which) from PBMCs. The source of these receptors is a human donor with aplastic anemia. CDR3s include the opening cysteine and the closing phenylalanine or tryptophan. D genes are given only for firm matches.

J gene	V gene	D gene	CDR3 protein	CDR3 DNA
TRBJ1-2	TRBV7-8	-	CASSSEVAGGEFGYTF	TGTGCCAGCAGCTCGGAGGTGGCGGGTGGAGAGTTTGGCTACACCTTC
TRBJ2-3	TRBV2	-	CTSWEGGTDTQYF	TGTACCAGCTGGGAGGGGGGTACCGATACGCAGTATTTT
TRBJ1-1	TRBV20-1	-	CSARKTVGYAEAFF	TGCAGTGCTAGGAAGACAGTAGGGTACGCTGAAGCTTTCTTT
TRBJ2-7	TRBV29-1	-	CSVQGPIRYAQYF	TGCAGCGTCCAGGGACCTATCAGATACGCGCAGTACTTC
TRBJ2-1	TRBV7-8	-	CASSLTGARDSQYNEQFF	TGTGCCAGCAGCTTAACCGGCGCCCGGGATTCCCAGTATAATGAGCAGTTCTTC
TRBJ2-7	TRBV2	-	CASGSGQAGTQQYF	TGTGCCAGCGGCTCCGGGCAGGCTGGAACGCAGCAGTACTTC
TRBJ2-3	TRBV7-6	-	CASSLAAESPLHYF	TGTGCCAGCAGCTTGGCCGCCGAGTCACCCCTCCACTATTTT
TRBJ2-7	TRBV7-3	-	CASSSRGTSGEQYF	TGTGCCAGCAGTTCTCGCGGGACTTCGGGAGAGCAGTACTTC
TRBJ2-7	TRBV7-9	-	CASSFQRTGCEEYF	TGTGCCAGCAGCTTCCAAAGAACAGGTTGCGAGGAGTACTTC
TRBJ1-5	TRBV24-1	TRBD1	CASSESGEQGTNQPQHF	TGTGCCAGCAGTGAATCGGGGGAACAGGGGACCAATCAGCCCCAGCATTTT
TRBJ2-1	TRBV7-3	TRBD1	CASSLVDRVQFF	TGTGCCAGCAGCCTCGTCGACAGGGTGCAGTTCTTC
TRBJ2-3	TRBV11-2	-	CASSLAGLVQYF	TGTGCCAGCAGCCTCGCGGGGCTAGTGCAGTATTTT
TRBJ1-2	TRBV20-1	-	CSATGTLANYGYTF	TGCAGTGCAACCGGGACACTCGCTAACTATGGCTACACCTTC
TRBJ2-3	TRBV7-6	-	CASSLRSYNSPQHF	TGTGCCAGCAGCTTGAGGTCCTATAATTCACCCCAGCACTTT
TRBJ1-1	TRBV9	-	CASSQGSVTQYFVF	-
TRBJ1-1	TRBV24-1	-	CATSNPLGTEAFF	TGTGCCACCAGTAACCCACTGGGCACTGAAGCTTTCTTT